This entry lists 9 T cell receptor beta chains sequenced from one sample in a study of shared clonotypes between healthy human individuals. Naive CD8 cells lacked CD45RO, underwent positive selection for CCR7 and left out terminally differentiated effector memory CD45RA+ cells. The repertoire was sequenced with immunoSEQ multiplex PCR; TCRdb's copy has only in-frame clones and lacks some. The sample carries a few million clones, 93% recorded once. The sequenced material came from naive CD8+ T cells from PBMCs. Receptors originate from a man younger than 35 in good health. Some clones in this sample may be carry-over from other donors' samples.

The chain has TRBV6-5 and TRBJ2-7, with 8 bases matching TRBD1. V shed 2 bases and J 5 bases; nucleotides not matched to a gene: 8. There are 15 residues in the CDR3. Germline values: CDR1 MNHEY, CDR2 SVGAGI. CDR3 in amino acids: CASSYRHPGGDEQYF. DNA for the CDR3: TGTGCCAGCAGTTACCGTCATCCAGGGGGCGACGAGCAGTACTTC.

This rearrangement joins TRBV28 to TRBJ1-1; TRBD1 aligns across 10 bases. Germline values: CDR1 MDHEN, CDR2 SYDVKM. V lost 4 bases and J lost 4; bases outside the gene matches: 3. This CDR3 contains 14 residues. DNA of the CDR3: TGTGCCAGCAGTTCCCGGGACAGGGGCACTGAAGCTTTCTTT. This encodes CASSSRDRGTEAFF.

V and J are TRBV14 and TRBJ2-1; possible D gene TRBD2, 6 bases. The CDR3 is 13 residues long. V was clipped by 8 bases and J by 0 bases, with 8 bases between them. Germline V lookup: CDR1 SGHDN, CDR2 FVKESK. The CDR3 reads CASSGSSYNEQFF. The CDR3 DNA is TGTGCCAGCTCCGGGAGCTCCTACAATGAGCAGTTCTTC.

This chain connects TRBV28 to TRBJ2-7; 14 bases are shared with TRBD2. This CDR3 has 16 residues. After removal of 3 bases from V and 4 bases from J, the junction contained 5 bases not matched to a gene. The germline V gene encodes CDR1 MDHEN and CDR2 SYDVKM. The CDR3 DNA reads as TGTGCCAGCAGTTTTGGACTAGCGGGAGGAAGGTACGAGCAGTACTTC. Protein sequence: CASSFGLAGGRYEQYF.

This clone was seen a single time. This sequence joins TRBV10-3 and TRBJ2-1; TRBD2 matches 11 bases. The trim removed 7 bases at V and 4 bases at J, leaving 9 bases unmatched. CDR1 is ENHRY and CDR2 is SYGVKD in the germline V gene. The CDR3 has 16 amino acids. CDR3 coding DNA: TGTGCCATCAAAGACCCGGGACTAGCGGAATACAATGAGCAGTTCTTC. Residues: CAIKDPGLAEYNEQFF.

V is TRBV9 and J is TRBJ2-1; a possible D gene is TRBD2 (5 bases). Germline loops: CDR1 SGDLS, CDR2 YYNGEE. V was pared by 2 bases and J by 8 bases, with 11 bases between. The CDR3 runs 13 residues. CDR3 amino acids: CASSVRRADEQFF. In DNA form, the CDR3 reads TGTGCCAGCAGCGTGCGGCGGGCGGATGAGCAGTTCTTC. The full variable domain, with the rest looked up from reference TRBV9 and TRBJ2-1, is DSGVTQTPKHLITATGQRVTLRCSPRSGDLSVYWYQQSLDQGLQFLIQYYNGEERAKGNILERFSAQQFPDLHSELNLSSLELGDSALYFCASSVRRADEQFFGPGTRLTVL.

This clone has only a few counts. This chain's CDR3 is CASSIKGYTEAFF. CDR3 sequence (DNA): TGTGCCAGTAGTATAAAGGGGTACACTGAAGCTTTCTTT. The chain joins TRBV19 to TRBJ1-1; D may be TRBD1 (5 bases). Trimming removed 2 bases from V and 3 bases from J, with 7 bases in between. Per the germline V gene, CDR1 is LNHDA and CDR2 is SQIVND (reference sequence). This CDR3 spans 13 amino acids.

The CDR3 region has the DNA TGTGCCAGCAGCGCGGACCCAGGGGGCCGATACGAGCAGTACTTC. Protein: CASSADPGGRYEQYF. This rearrangement joins TRBV9 to TRBJ2-7; 8 bases align to TRBD1. In germline, CDR1 is SGDLS, CDR2 YYNGEE. CDR3 size: 15 residues. Unmatched junction bases numbered 9, after V lost 3 bases and J lost 4 bases.

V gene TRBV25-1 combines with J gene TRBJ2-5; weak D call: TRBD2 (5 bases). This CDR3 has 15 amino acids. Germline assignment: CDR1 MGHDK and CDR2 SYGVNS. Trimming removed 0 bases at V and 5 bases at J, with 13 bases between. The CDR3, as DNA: TGTGCCAGCAGTGAATATGAGGGAAATCCGGAGACCCAGTACTTC. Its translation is CASSEYEGNPETQYF. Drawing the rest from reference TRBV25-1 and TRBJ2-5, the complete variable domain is EADIYQTPRYLVIGTGKKITLECSQTMGHDKMYWYQQDPGMELHLIHYSYGVNSTEKGDLSSESTVSRIRTEHFPLTLESARPSHTSQYLCASSEYEGNPETQYFGPGTRLLVL.